One sample yielded the 15 T cell receptor beta chains listed below, sequenced in a study of cytomegalovirus exposure and HLA in healthy donors. Data came from immunoSEQ multiplex PCR; TCRdb stores just in-frame clones and leaves some out. The data show approximately 270,000 clones, with roughly 87% seen just once and around 11% held by the top ten. The source material was PBMCs. The receptor source for this set is a man aged 18 to 29 in good health and CMV-seropositive.

The V call is TRBV14, the J call TRBJ1-1; D is possibly TRBD1 (6 bases). With 5 bases removed from V and 1 base from J, the gap between germline ends came to 23 bases. This CDR3 comprises 18 residues. CDR1 SGHDN and CDR2 FVKESK come from the germline V gene. The DNA for the CDR3 is TGTGCCAGCAGCGGACCCGGGACACGCGGAGGTAGGAACACTGAAGCTTTCTTT. It specifies CASSGPGTRGGRNTEAFF.

This chain joins TRBV5-6 and TRBJ2-3, with D unresolved. CDR3 length: 15 amino acids. Trimming took 0 bases from V and 3 from J, leaving 11 bases between them. CDR1 and CDR2 from the germline V gene are SGHDT and YYEEEE. CDR3 amino acids: CASSLVSAPTDTQYF. The CDR3 nucleotides read TGTGCCAGCAGCTTGGTGTCAGCACCTACAGATACGCAGTATTTT.

This chain joins TRBV18 and TRBJ2-2, with D perhaps TRBD2 (6 bases). The CDR3 loop spans 15 amino acids. Germline CDR1 is KGHSH and CDR2 is LQKENI. Trimming pared 0 bases from V and 3 bases from J, leaving 8 bases between. The CDR3 DNA follows: TGTGCCAGCTCACCACCGGGGGGATACACCGGGGAGCTGTTTTTT. As protein: CASSPPGGYTGELFF. The variable domain in full, completed from reference TRBV18 and TRBJ2-2, reads NAGVMQNPRHLVRRRGQEARLRCSPMKGHSHVYWYRQLPEEGLKFMVYLQKENIIDESGMPKERFSAEFPKEGPSILRIQQVVRGDSAAYFCASSPPGGYTGELFFGEGSRLTVL.

This clone has just one count. The chain is built from TRBV6-5 and TRBJ2-1, with 10 bases aligning to TRBD2. This CDR3 contains 16 residues. V lost 3 bases to trimming and J lost 7 bases; unmatched junction nucleotides: 9. CDR1 MNHEY and CDR2 SVGAGI come from the germline V gene. The CDR3 loop reads CASSYSYSGRLNEQFF. The CDR3 DNA sequence: TGTGCCAGCAGTTATTCCTATAGCGGGAGGTTGAATGAGCAGTTCTTC.

The genes are TRBV19 and TRBJ1-2; D may be TRBD1 (5 bases). The CDR3 runs 15 residues. Germline V gene lookup returns CDR1 LNHDA and CDR2 SQIVND (reference sequence). Trimming removed 4 bases at V and 5 bases at J, with 17 bases between. The CDR3 loop is CASSRAGASEYGYTF. CDR3 nucleotides: TGTGCCAGTAGTAGAGCCGGGGCATCGGAGTATGGCTACACCTTC.

V and J are TRBV29-1 and TRBJ2-3, with TRBD2 as a possible D gene (6 bases). Trimming pared 5 bases from V and 1 base from J, leaving 13 bases between. Germline CDR1 reads SQVTM; CDR2 reads ANQGSEA. The CDR3 totals 14 residues. This chain's CDR3 is CSVKGWGGTDTQYF. The CDR3 DNA sequence: TGCAGCGTTAAAGGGTGGGGGGGCACAGATACGCAGTATTTT.

This clone was seen just once. The junction and the germline gene differ at one end; a read error may be behind it. This chain links TRBV5-1 with TRBJ1-4; a weak D match, TRBD1 (6 bases). The CDR3 sequence is 15 residues long. Germline V lookup: CDR1 SGHRS, CDR2 YFSETQ. The CDR3 DNA sequence: TGTGCCAGCAGCCCTCCCGCGGGGGCGGGAGAAAAACTGTTTTTT. Its protein is CASSPPAGAGEKLFF.

The chain uses TRBV5-6 and TRBJ2-1; D remains unclear. Germline lookup yields CDR1 SGHDT and CDR2 YYEEEE. The germline V and J ends were trimmed by 2 bases and 7 bases, with 13 bases remaining between them. CDR3 length equals 14 residues. The CDR3 DNA is TGTGCCAGCAGCTTTGGTCCAGCACCAAATGAGCAGTTCTTC. It translates to CASSFGPAPNEQFF.

V is TRBV28 and J is TRBJ1-4; D remains unclear. The V gene lost 8 bases and the J gene lost 0 bases, with 7 bases spanning the gap. CDR1 MDHEN and CDR2 SYDVKM come from the germline V gene. This CDR3 spans 13 amino acids. In DNA, the CDR3 is TGTGCCAGCGGGGAAGCAACTAATGAAAAACTGTTTTTT. Encoded protein: CASGEATNEKLFF.

J is TRBJ2-5 and V is TRBV27, with D unclear. Germline assignment: CDR1 MNHEY and CDR2 SMNVEV (reference sequence). Trimming took off 4 bases at V and 5 bases at J, with 11 bases between the two ends. The CDR3 is made up of 13 amino acids. The CDR3 is CASSWMVGETQYF. The CDR3 DNA is TGTGCCAGCAGTTGGATGGTGGGGGAGACCCAGTACTTC.

V usage is TRBV7-9 and J usage is TRBJ2-7, with D hard to call. V lost 4 bases to trimming and J lost 6 bases, with 13 bases between them. The CDR3 runs 13 residues. Germline values: CDR1 SEHNR, CDR2 FQNEAQ (reference sequence). The CDR3 is CASSSDTAREQYF. In nucleotides, the CDR3 is TGTGCCAGCAGCTCTGACACCGCCCGCGAGCAGTACTTC.

The rearrangement links TRBV5-5 to TRBJ2-7, with 7 positions matching TRBD1. CDR3 size: 14 residues. Trimming at V came to 1 base and at J to 4 bases, leaving 5 bases not matched to a gene. Germline V gene sequence: CDR1 SGHKS, CDR2 YYEKEE (reference sequence). The CDR3 coding sequence is TGTGCCAGCAGCTTGACAGGGGTGGGGTACGAGCAGTACTTC. Protein: CASSLTGVGYEQYF.

The chain joins TRBV28 to TRBJ1-1, with 9 bases lining up with TRBD1. Trimming cost V 5 bases and J 7 bases; bases outside gene matches: 5. The CDR3 is 13 amino acids. Germline CDR1 MDHEN, CDR2 SYDVKM. The CDR3 region has the DNA TGTGCCAGCAGTGGACAGGGGAAGATTGAAGCTTTCTTT. Encoded protein: CASSGQGKIEAFF.

V and J are TRBV30 and TRBJ2-3, with D possibly matching TRBD2 (5 bases). The CDR3 is 13 residues long. V lost 2 bases, J lost 5 bases, and 11 bases lay in between. Germline CDR1 is GTSNPN and CDR2 is SVGIG (reference sequence). DNA for the CDR3: TGTGCCTGGAGTTCGGGGATTGGAGATACGCAGTATTTT. This codes for CAWSSGIGDTQYF.

The genes are TRBV5-6 and TRBJ2-1; no reliable D call. This CDR3 spans 11 amino acids. Germline V gene sequence: CDR1 SGHDT, CDR2 YYEEEE. Between the trimmed V and J ends, which lost 6 bases and 4 bases, there was a span of 5 bases. As DNA, the CDR3 is TGTGCCAGCACTAGATACAATGAGCAGTTCTTC. The encoded protein is CASTRYNEQFF.